This T cell receptor beta chain was obtained from a study of T cell responses to AZD1222 COVID-19 vaccine (dated by TCRdb to about 2021). Background for the entire study: TCR sequencing was performed for more than 230 trial participants, of whom about 200 were given two doses of AZD1222 and around 25 were given two doses of MenACWY control vaccine. Trial participants were enrolled into age subgroups of 18-55, 56-69 and 70-plus years, which contained approximately 150, 30 and 60 TCR-sequenced participants, respectively.

The full study reports these points: Because no samples from the day 14 peak response were available, repertoires could be characterized only after the peak T cell response. Only a handful of AZD1222 recipients were SARS-CoV-2 seropositive at baseline, limiting conclusions about previously exposed vaccinees. Nearly half of unique spike-specific TCRs reportedly recognized epitopes outside regions mutated in the B.1.351 and B.1.1.7 variants. After two AZD1222 doses, both the breadth and the depth of spike-specific TCRs were significantly higher than at day 0 and than in MenACWY recipients. In the small 56-69-year group, the increase in depth fell short of significance, most likely because of low power. CD4 TCRs associated with the vaccine covered the entire spike protein, and the dominant responses were in regions 160-218 and 743-854. Participants were mostly white British, with more females than males. The authors suggested clonal diversity may have been underestimated.

The CDR3 regions of human TCRbeta chains were analyzed by immunosequencing. Under the source paper's analysis protocol: TCRs in the repertoires were matched against a reference library of SARS-CoV-2-specific TCRs that had been generated with the MIRA antigen-specificity platform. Breadth was defined as the fraction of unique TCRs that were SARS-CoV-2-associated, and depth was defined as the fraction of total T cells that were SARS-CoV-2-associated. Using the MIRA data, every spike-specific TCR was mapped to the spike region that the TCR reacted to and assigned to either a CD4 or a CD8 class. Log10-transformed breadth and depth values were compared by one-way ANOVA with Sidak's multiple comparisons tests. Here the immuneACCESS table is served through TCRdb, limited to in-frame sequences with V and J called. Missing clones are a known gap in these copies; in checked studies unresolved V genes cover under half, and the rest lacks a known reason. Clone size and V and J calls were adopted from that table, with D and trimming inferred from the DNA. The sample table records tens of thousands of clones; 70% to 80% of these occur just once. The ten largest clones take up approximately 25% of the sample.

The CDR3 starts with the cysteine, ends with the phenylalanine, and has 13 residues. The retained sequence is limited to the CDR3, 39 bases, with the frame set at the first base. The germline V end is reduced by 5 bases and the J end by 9 bases; junction bases left unmatched: 6. The germline V gene (reference sequence) sets CDR1 to SEHNR and CDR2 to FQNEAQ. The time point label, read with the paper, signifies: about 28 days (+/-7) after the second vaccine dose. The sample's treatment or condition label, decoded: meningococcal conjugate vaccine given as trial control. Vaccinee samples were obtained from the UK trials COV001 and COV002, which included a single-blind randomized controlled phase 2/3 trial of AZD1222 (ChAdOx1 nCoV-19) in healthy adults. For TCRbeta chain sequencing, PBMC samples from trial participants were taken at day 0 and at day 28 after the second dose. Concerning this clone: Which antigen it targets is not known. One base away there is no much larger clone; base qualities are not given.

This TCR was sampled from an adult who received the MenACWY meningococcal vaccine as a control. The specimen was peripheral blood, collected 28 days after the second dose of the MenACWY control vaccine. This chain is built from TRBV7-9 and TRBJ2-7; TRBD1 agrees with 11 junctional bases. In nucleotide form, the sequence is TGTGCCAGCAGCCTGGGACAGGGGGGGGCGCAGTACTTC. It encodes CASSLGQGGAQYF. The reference TRBV7-9 and TRBJ2-7 proteins fill in what lies around the CDR3, so the full variable domain reads DTGVSQNPRHKITKRGQNVTFRCDPISEHNRLYWYRQTLGQGPEFLTYFQNEAQLEKSRLLSDRFSAERPKGSFSTLEIQRTEQGDSAMYLCASSLGQGGAQYFGPGTRLTVT.